This T cell receptor (beta chain) derives from a study of T-cell reconstitution after alpha-beta-depleted transplantation in children. About this clonotype itself: Its target is unknown.

Broader study findings: T-cell numbers and diversity, one year after transplant, stemmed largely from T cells that were newly produced. It was reported that alpha-beta T cells came from several hundred expanded graft clones (about two months after transplant). The high TCRbeta diversity at day 60 in some patients came from surviving recipient T cells and thymic progenitors.

Germline V gene sequence: CDR1 MNHNS, CDR2 SASEGT. The CDR3 totals 13 residues. The J segment lost 0 bases and the V segment lost 11 bases, leaving 6 bases of the junction unmatched. Unique molecular identifiers were used to barcode this TCRbeta library. Using its own MiXCR run on the PCR reads, TCRdb lists one record per CDR3 protein. The repertoire has hundreds of thousands of distinct CDR3 sequences, under 14% of them found once; the top ten carry roughly a quarter. The TCR originated in a male patient between 2 and 15 years old who had a stem cell transplant for chronic granulomatous disease, so the T cells may come from the graft donor. J is TRBJ2-7 and V is TRBV6-1; 8 bases map to TRBD1. The source material was peripheral blood, sampled 180 days after TCRalphabeta/CD19-depleted stem cell transplant. The CDR3 region has the DNA TGTGCCCATGGACAGGGTAGCTCCTACGAGCAGTACTTC. This codes for CAHGQGSSYEQYF.